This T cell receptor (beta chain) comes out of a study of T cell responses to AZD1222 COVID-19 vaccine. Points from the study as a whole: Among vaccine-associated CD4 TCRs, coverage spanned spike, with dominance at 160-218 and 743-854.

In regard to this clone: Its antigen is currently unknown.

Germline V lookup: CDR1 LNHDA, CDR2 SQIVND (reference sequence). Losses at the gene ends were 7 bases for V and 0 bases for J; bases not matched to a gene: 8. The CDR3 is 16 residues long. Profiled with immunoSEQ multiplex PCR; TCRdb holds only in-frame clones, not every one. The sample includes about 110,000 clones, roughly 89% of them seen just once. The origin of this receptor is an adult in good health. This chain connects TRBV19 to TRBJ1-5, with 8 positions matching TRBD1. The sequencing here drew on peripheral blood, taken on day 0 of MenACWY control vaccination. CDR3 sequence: CASTELDRGSNQPQHF. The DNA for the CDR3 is TGTGCCAGTACCGAGCTCGACAGGGGTAGCAATCAGCCCCAGCATTTT.